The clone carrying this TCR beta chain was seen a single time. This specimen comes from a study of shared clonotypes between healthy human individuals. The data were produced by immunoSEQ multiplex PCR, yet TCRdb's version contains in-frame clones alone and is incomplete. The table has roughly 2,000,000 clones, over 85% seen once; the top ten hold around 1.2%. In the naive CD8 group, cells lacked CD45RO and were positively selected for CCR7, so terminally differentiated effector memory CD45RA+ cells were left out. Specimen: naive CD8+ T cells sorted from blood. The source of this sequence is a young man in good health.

Here the CDR3 reads CASSSRGPETQYF. The CDR3 DNA is TGTGCCAGCAGCTCCCGGGGCCCAGAGACCCAGTACTTC. The rearrangement joins TRBV11-2 to TRBJ2-5, with D possibly being TRBD1 or TRBD2 (5 bases each). V gave up 4 bases and J gave up 4 bases, with 10 bases separating them. CDR1 and CDR2 (germline): SGHAT, FQNNGV. This CDR3 has 13 amino acids.